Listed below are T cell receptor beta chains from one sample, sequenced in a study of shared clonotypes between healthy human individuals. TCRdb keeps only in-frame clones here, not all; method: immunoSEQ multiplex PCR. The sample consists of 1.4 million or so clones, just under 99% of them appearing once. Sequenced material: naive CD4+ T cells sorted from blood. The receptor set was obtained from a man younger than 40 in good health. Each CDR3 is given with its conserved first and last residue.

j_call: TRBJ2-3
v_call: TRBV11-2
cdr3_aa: CASTPVATDTQYF

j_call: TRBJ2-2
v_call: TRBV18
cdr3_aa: CASSPDRTAGELFF

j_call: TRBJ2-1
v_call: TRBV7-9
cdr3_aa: CASSLVGKGGSSYNEQFF

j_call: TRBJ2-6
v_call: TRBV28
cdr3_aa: CASGGTAPSGVSGANVLTF

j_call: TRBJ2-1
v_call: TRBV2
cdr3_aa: CASSELIAGGRRGEQFF

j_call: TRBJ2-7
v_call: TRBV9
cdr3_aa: CASSLGLAVTYEQYF

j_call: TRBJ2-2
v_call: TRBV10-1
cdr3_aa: CASSELASGSAGELFF

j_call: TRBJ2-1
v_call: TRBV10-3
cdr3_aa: CAISDITYRSDEQFF

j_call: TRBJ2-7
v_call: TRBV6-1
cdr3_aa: CASSAQGVHEQYF

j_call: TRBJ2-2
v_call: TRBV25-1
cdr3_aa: CASSELGVTGELFF

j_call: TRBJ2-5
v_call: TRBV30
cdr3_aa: CAWSRAEETQYF

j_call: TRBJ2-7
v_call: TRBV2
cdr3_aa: CASKPGDSYEQYF

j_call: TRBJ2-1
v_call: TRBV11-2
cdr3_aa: CASSLETGGYEQFF

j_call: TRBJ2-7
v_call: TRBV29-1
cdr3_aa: CSGSSGTSIYEQYF

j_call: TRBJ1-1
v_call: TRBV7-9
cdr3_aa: CASSLSGTTEAFF

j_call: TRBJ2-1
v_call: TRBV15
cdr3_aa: CATSREGRLSSYNEQFF

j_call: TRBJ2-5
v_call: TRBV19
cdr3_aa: CASSKGWEETQYF

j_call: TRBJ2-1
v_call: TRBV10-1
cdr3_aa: CASSGWLGDEQFF

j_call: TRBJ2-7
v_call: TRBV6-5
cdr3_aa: CASSYTEALAREQYF

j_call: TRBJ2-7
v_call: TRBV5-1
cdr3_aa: CASSSRDEQYF

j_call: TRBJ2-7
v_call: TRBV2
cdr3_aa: CASTLTSGSSYEQYF

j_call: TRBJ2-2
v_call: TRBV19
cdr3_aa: CASVPRGRQVTGELFF

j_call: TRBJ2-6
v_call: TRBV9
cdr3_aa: CASSPMEGALGANVLTF

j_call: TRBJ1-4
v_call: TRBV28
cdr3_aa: CASSLLYEKLFF

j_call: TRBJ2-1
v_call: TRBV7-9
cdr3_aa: CASTFGGYEQFF

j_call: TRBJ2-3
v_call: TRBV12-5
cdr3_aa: CASGLGDSGRATDTQYF

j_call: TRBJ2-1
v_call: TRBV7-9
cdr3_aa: CASSLVAGGKSYNEQFF

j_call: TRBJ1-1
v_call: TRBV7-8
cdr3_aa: CASSTQVFGDTEAFF

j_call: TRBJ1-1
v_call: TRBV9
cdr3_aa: CASSRQTEAFF

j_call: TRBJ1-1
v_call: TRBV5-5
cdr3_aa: CASSYGTVNTEAFF

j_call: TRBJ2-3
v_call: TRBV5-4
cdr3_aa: CASSLWTSGSTDTQYF

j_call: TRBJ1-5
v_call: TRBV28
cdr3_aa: CASSLRVQPQHF

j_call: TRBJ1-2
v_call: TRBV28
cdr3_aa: CASSLTGYGYTF

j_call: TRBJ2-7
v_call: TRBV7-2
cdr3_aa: CASSTQGSSYEQYF

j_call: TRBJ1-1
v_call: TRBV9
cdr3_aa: CASSGGSRVGTEAFF

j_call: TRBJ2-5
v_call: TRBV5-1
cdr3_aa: CASSSALGEGETQYF

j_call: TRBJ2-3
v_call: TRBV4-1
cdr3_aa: CASSQAAITTDTQYF

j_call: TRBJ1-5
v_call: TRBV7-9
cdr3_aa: CASSFWGDQPQHF

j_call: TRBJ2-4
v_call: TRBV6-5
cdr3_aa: CASSPRSGSQYF

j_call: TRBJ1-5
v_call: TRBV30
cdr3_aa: CAWGDRDQPQHF

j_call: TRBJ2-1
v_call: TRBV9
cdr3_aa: CASSVGPQNNEQFF

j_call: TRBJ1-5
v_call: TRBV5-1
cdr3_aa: CASSLGVSGGVGNQPQHF

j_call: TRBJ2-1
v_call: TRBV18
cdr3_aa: CASSPPNPSGAYNEQFF

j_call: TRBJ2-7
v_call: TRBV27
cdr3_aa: CASSSRPPGQGYEQYF

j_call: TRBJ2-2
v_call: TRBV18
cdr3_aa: CASSPGFGSSNTGELFF

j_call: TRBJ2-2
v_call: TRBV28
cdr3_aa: CASRPRLGGSKGGELFF